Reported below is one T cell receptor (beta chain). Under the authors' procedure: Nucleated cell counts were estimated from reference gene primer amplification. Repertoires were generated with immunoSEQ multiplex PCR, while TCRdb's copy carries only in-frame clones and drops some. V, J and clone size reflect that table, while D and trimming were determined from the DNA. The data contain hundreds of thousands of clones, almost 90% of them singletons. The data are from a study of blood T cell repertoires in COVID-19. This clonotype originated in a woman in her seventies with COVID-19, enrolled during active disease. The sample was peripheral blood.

The CDR3 nucleotides read TGTGCCAGCAGCACCCGGGTAGCGGGGGAAAACATTCAGTACTTC. Encoded protein: CASSTRVAGENIQYF. V gene TRBV11-2 combines with J gene TRBJ2-4; 9 bases line up with TRBD2. The CDR3 contains 15 residues. Germline assignment: CDR1 SGHAT and CDR2 FQNNGV. Losses at the gene ends were 5 bases for V and 5 bases for J; bases not matched to a gene: 7.